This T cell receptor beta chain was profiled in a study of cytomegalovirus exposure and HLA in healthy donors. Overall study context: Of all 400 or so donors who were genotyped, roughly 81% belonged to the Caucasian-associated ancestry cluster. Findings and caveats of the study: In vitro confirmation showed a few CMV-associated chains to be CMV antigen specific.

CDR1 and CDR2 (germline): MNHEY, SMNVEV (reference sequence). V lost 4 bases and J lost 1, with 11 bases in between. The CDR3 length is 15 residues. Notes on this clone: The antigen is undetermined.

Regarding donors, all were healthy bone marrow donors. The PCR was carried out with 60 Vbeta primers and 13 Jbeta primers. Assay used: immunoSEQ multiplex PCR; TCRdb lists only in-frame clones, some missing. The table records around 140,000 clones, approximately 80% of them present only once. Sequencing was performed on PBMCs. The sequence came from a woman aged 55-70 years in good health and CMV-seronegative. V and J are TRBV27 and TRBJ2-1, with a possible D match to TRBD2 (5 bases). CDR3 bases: TGTGCCAGCAGTTCCCACAGCGGATCCTACAATGAGCAGTTCTTC. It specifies CASSSHSGSYNEQFF.